This T cell receptor beta chain was captured in a study of metastatic and nonmetastatic thyroid tumors. Overall study context: The study looked at repertoires side by side in blood and in tumor or nodule tissue from malignant and benign thyroid patients.

TCRdb re-analyzed the PCR reads using MiXCR. The repertoire holds about 6,900 clones, with roughly a quarter as singletons. Germline lookup yields CDR1 SGDLS and CDR2 YYNGEE. There are 14 residues in the CDR3. Trimming removed 0 bases from V and 6 bases from J, with 13 bases in between. Thyroid surgery was performed in patients who had received no treatment beforehand. The origin of this receptor is a male donor with papillary thyroid cancer or a benign thyroid nodule (not recorded which). Some clones in this sample may be carry-over from other donors' samples. The sequenced sample was adjacent normal tissue. The chain combines TRBV9 with TRBJ2-7; possible D gene TRBD2, 5 bases. The CDR3 reads CASSVGGSLLEQYF. The CDR3 DNA sequence: TGTGCCAGCAGCGTAGGAGGGAGTTTACTCGAGCAGTACTTC.